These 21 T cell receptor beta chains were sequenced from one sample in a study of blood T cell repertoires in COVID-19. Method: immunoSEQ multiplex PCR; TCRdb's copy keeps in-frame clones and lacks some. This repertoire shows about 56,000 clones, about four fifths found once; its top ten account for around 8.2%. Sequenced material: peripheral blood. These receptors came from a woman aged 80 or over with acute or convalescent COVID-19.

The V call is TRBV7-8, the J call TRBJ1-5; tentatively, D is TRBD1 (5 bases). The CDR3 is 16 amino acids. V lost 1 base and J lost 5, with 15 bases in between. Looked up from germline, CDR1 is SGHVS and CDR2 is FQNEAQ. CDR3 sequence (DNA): TGTGCCAGCAGCTTAGAGGGGTTAATGAAGTATCAGCCCCAGCATTTT. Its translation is CASSLEGLMKYQPQHF.

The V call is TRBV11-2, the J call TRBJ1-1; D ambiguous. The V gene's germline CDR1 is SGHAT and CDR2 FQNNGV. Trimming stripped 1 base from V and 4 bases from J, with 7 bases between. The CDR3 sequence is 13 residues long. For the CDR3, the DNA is TGTGCCAGCAGCTTAGGAATGGCCACTGAAGCTTTCTTT. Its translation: CASSLGMATEAFF. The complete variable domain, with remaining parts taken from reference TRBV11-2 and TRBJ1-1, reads EAGVAQSPRYKIIEKRQSVAFWCNPISGHATLYWYQQILGQGPKLLIQFQNNGVVDDSQLPKDRFSAERLKGVDSTLKIQPAKLEDSAVYLCASSLGMATEAFFGQGTRLTVV.

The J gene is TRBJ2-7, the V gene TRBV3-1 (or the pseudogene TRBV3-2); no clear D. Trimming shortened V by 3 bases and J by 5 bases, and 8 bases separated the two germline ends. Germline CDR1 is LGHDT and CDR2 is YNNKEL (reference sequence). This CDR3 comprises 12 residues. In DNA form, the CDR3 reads TGTGCCAGCAGCCACTCTACTAACGAGCAGTACTTC. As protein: CASSHSTNEQYF.

As DNA, the CDR3 is TGTGCCAGCAGTGAAGGAACTAGCGGGTATCAAGAGACCCAGTACTTC. Amino acid sequence: CASSEGTSGYQETQYF. This sequence joins TRBV2 and TRBJ2-5; 9 nucleotides align to TRBD2. This CDR3 has 16 amino acids. The V segment lost 1 base and the J segment 2 bases; nucleotides outside the gene matches: 5. The germline CDR1 and CDR2 sequences are SNHLY and FYNNEI.

The CDR3 sequence: CATSERGGYTF. CDR3 DNA sequence: TGTGCCACCAGTGAACGAGGCGGCTACACCTTC. The chain recombines TRBV24-1 with TRBJ1-2; D is unresolved. This CDR3 is 11 amino acids long. CDR1 and CDR2 from the germline V gene are KGHDR and SFDVKD. V was cut by 4 bases and J by 8 bases, with 7 bases left in between.

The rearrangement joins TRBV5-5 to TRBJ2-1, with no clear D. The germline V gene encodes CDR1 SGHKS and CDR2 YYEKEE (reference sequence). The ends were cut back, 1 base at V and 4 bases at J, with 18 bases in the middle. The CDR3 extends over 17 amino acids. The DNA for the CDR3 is TGTGCCAGCAGCTTGACCACGGTAGATGCCACTTACAATGAGCAGTTCTTC. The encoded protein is CASSLTTVDATYNEQFF.

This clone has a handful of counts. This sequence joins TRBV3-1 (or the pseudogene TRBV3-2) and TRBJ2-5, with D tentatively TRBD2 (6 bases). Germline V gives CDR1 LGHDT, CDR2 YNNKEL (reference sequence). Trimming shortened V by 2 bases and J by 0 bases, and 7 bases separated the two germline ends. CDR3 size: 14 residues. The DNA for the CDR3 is TGTGCCAGCAGCCAACGGGGGAACCAAGAGACCCAGTACTTC. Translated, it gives CASSQRGNQETQYF.

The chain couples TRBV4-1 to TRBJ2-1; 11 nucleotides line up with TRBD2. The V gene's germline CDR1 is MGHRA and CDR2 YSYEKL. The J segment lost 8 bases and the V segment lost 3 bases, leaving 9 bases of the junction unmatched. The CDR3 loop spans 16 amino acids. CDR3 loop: CASSQTGTSGRDEQFF. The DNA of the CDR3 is TGCGCCAGCAGCCAGACCGGGACTAGCGGACGAGATGAGCAGTTCTTC.

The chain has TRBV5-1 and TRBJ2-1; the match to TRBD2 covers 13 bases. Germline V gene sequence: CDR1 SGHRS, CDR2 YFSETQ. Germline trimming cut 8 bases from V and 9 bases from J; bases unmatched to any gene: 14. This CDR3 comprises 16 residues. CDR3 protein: CASTGTSGTTGGEQFF. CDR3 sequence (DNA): TGCGCCAGTACCGGGACTAGCGGGACAACGGGGGGTGAGCAGTTCTTC.

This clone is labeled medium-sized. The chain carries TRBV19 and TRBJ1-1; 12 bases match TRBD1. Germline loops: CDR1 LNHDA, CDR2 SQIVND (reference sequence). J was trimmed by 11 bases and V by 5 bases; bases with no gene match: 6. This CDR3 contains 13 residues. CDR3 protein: CASSLGQGALAFF. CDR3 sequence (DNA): TGTGCCAGTAGTTTGGGACAGGGGGCGCTGGCTTTCTTT.

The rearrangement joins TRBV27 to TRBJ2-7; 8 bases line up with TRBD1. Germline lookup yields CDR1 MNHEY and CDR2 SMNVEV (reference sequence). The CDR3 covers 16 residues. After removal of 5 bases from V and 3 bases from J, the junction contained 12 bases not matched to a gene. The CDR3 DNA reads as TGTGCCAGCAGTCCCACCAGGGGGCTTCCATACTACGAGCAGTACTTC. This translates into CASSPTRGLPYYEQYF.

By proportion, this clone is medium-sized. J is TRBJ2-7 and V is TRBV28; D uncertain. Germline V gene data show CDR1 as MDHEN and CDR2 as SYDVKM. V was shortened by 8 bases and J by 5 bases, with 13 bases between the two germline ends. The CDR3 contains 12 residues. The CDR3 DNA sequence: TGTGCCAGCTACCAGACAAGTAACGAGCAGTACTTC. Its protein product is CASYQTSNEQYF.

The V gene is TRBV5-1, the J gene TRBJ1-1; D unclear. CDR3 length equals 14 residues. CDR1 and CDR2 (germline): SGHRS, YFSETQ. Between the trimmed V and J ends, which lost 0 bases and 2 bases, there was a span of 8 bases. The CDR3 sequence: CASSLAQYNTEAFF. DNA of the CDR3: TGCGCCAGCAGCTTGGCCCAGTACAACACTGAAGCTTTCTTT.

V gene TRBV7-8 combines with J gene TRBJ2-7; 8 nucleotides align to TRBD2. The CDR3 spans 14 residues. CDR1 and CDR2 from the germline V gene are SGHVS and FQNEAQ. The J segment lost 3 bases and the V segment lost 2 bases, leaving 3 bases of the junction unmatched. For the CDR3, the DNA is TGTGCCAGCAGCTTAAGAACTAGCGGCTACGAGCAGTACTTC. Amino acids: CASSLRTSGYEQYF.

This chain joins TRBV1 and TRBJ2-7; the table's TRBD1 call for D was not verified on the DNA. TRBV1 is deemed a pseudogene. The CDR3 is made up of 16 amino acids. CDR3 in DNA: TGCACCAGCAGCCAAGATAAGGAACAGGGGCTCGGCGAGCAGTACTTC. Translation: CTSSQDKEQGLGEQYF.

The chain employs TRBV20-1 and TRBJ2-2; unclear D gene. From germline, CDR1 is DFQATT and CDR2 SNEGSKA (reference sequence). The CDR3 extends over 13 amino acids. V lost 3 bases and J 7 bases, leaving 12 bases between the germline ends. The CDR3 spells CSASGQIVGELFF. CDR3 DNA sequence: TGCAGTGCTAGTGGGCAGATCGTCGGGGAGCTGTTTTTT.

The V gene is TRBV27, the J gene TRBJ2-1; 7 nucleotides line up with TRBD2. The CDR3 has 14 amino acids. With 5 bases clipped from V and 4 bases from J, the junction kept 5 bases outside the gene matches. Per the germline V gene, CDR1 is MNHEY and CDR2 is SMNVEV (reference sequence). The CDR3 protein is CASSGGLLYNEQFF. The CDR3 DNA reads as TGTGCCAGCAGTGGGGGACTACTTTACAATGAGCAGTTCTTC.

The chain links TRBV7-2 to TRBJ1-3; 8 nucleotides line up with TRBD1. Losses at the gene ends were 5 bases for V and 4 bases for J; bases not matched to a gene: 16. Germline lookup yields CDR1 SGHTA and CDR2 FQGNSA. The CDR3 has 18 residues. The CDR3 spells CASSPGHQGAFGGNTIYF. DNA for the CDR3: TGTGCCAGCAGCCCCGGGCACCAGGGGGCCTTCGGCGGAAACACCATATATTTT.

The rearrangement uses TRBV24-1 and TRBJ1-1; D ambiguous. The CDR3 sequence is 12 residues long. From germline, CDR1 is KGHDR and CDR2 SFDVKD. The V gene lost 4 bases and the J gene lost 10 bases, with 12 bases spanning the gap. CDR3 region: CATSDGRLRAFF. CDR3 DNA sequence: TGTGCCACCAGTGACGGGAGGTTGCGAGCTTTCTTT.

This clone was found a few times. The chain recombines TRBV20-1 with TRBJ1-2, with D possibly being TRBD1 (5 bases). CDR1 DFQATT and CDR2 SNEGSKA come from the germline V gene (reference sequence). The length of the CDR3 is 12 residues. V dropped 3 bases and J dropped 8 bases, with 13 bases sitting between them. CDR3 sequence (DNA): TGCAGTGCTAGTTTTTGGGGCCGGGGCTACACCTTC. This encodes CSASFWGRGYTF.

The CDR3 DNA reads as TGCGCCAGCAGCTTAATCGGGACAGGTTATGAGACCCAGTACTTC. Its translation: CASSLIGTGYETQYF. The V and J genes are TRBV5-1 and TRBJ2-5; 8 positions agree with TRBD1. The V gene's germline CDR1 is SGHRS and CDR2 YFSETQ. The CDR3 has 15 residues. Trimming cost V 2 bases and J 5 bases; bases outside gene matches: 8.